The next 24 T cell receptor beta chains were all read from a single sample in a study of patients and donors after allogeneic stem cell transplantation. TCRdb itself ran the RT-PCR reads through MiXCR, one entry per CDR3 protein. The sample includes 920,000 or so distinct CDR3 sequences, about a sixth seen only once; the top ten take around 6%. The sequenced sample consisted of blood, either unsorted or a sorted T cell fraction (not recorded which). Receptors were obtained from a human donor who was either an allogeneic HSCT recipient or a stem cell or donor lymphocyte infusion donor (not recorded which). It is not recorded whose cells these are; they may come from a transplant donor.

The rearrangement joins TRBV20-1 to TRBJ2-3; 13 positions agree with TRBD2. The CDR3 has 14 amino acids. V trimming: 5 bases; J trimming: 9 bases; junction bases outside the gene matches: 8. Germline V CDR1 and CDR2: DFQATT, SNEGSKA (reference sequence). The CDR3 coding sequence is TGCAGTGCTGGGAGGACTAGCGGGGGTGGGACGCAGTATTTT. Its translation: CSAGRTSGGGTQYF.

This rearrangement joins TRBV6-2 or TRBV6-3 to TRBJ2-1, with a weak D call TRBD1 (6 bases). This CDR3 is built from 14 residues. V was shortened by 6 bases and J by 7 bases, with 16 bases between the two germline ends. CDR1 is MNHEY and CDR2 is SVGEGT in the germline V gene. CDR3 sequence: CASSRGETWNEQFF. The CDR3 DNA reads TGTGCCAGCAGCAGGGGCGAAACTTGGAATGAGCAGTTCTTC.

This clonotype has a handful of counts. This chain joins TRBV24-1 and TRBJ2-5; 7 nucleotides align to TRBD2. The germline CDR1 and CDR2 sequences are KGHDR and SFDVKD. The trim removed 1 base at V and 2 bases at J, leaving 3 bases unmatched. This CDR3 comprises 15 residues. The CDR3 DNA follows: TGTGCCACCAGTGATTTTAGGGGAGGGCAAGAGACCCAGTACTTC. Translated, it gives CATSDFRGGQETQYF.

This clonotype was detected a few times. This chain uses TRBV4-1 with TRBJ1-5; D not certain. The CDR3 has 14 amino acids. Germline values: CDR1 MGHRA, CDR2 YSYEKL. Deletions cut 2 bases from V and 0 bases from J, with 5 bases between. The CDR3 DNA is TGCGCCAGCAGCCAACCGGGTAGCAATCAGCCCCAGCATTTT. It encodes CASSQPGSNQPQHF.

The rearrangement uses TRBV4-1 and TRBJ1-1; D gene ambiguous. Trimming stripped 3 bases from V and 4 bases from J, with 6 bases between. The CDR3 runs 12 residues. Germline-derived CDR1 and CDR2 are MGHRA and YSYEKL. The CDR3 region has the DNA TGCGCCAGCAGCCACCCTTTCACTGAAGCTTTCTTT. Its protein is CASSHPFTEAFF.

This clonotype was recorded a few times. The V gene is TRBV15, the J gene TRBJ2-5; D unclear. Trimming removed 0 bases from V and 2 bases from J, with 4 bases in between. CDR1 and CDR2 (germline): LNHNV, YYDKDF (reference sequence). CDR3 length equals 13 residues. DNA for the CDR3: TGTGCCACCAGCAGAGATATTCAAGAGACCCAGTACTTC. This codes for CATSRDIQETQYF.

In its sample, this clonotype was seen a few times. V is TRBV7-8 and J is TRBJ1-4; D uncertain. The CDR3 spans 15 residues. Germline V gene data show CDR1 as SGHVS and CDR2 as FQNEAQ. The V end was cut by 1 base, the J end by 8 bases, with 14 bases between. For the CDR3, the DNA is TGTGCCAGCAGCTTAGGGCGACTCGGCCCGGAAAAACTGTTTTTT. Its protein product is CASSLGRLGPEKLFF.

On this clonotype itself: A much bigger clone sits one base away, suggesting this may be a read error. The chain uses TRBV20-1 and TRBJ2-7; 7 bases agree with TRBD2. With 3 bases clipped from V and 0 bases from J, the junction kept 2 bases outside the gene matches. The CDR3 length is 13 residues. CDR1 DFQATT and CDR2 SNEGSKA come from the germline V gene (reference sequence). The CDR3 loop reads CSASGRRSYEQYF. The CDR3 nucleotides read TGCAGTGCTAGCGGGAGGCGCTCCTACGAGCAGTACTTC.

This clonotype was detected a few times. The chain joins TRBV27 to TRBJ1-5, with D maybe TRBD1 (6 bases). The V gene lost 7 bases and the J gene lost 2 bases, with 18 bases spanning the gap. The V gene's germline CDR1 is MNHEY and CDR2 SMNVEV (reference sequence). CDR3 length: 16 amino acids. CDR3: CASTLRGGGGNQPQHF. CDR3 DNA: TGTGCCAGCACCCTACGGGGGGGCGGAGGCAATCAGCCCCAGCATTTT.

CDR3 residues: CASSQSGTGSPNYGYTF. In DNA form, the CDR3 reads TGCGCCAGCAGCCAGTCGGGGACAGGTTCTCCTAACTATGGCTACACCTTC. This chain links TRBV4-3 with TRBJ1-2; 8 positions match TRBD1. This CDR3 has 17 amino acids. J lost 0 bases, V lost 3 bases, and 9 bases had no gene match. CDR1 and CDR2 from the germline V gene are LGHNA and YSLEER.

In the case of this clonotype: The CDR3 ends on some other residue instead of the conserved phenylalanine or tryptophan, so this is likely a read error. The V gene is TRBV6-5, the J gene TRBJ2-1; 11 nucleotides agree with TRBD1. V was clipped by 2 bases and J by 12 bases; unmatched bases: 6. The germline CDR1 and CDR2 sequences are MNHEY and SVGAGI. This CDR3 is built from 14 residues. The CDR3 loop is CASSYHSGQGAQFL. The CDR3 nucleotides are TGTGCCAGCAGTTACCACTCCGGACAGGGGGCGCAGTTCCTC.

The J gene is TRBJ2-3, the V gene TRBV6-5, with TRBD2 matching 8 bases. The CDR3 consists of 15 residues. The V gene end was trimmed by 2 bases and the J gene end by 6 bases; junction bases not matched to a gene: 7. Germline V gene data show CDR1 as MNHEY and CDR2 as SVGAGI. CDR3 sequence: CASSYNSGGEDTQYF. DNA of the CDR3: TGTGCCAGCAGTTACAACAGCGGGGGTGAGGATACGCAGTATTTT.

This clonotype was detected ten times or more. The gene calls are TRBV10-3 and TRBJ2-1; no reliable D call. Deletions cut 5 bases from V and 0 bases from J, with 14 bases between. The CDR3 contains 16 residues. CDR1 and CDR2 (germline): ENHRY, SYGVKD. CDR3 in DNA: TGTGCCATCAGTTCAGGCCAACTTAGCTCCTACAATGAGCAGTTCTTC. It specifies CAISSGQLSSYNEQFF.

The rearrangement uses TRBV7-3 and TRBJ2-2; D is tentatively TRBD1 or TRBD2 (5 bases each). This CDR3 contains 14 residues. CDR1 is SGHTA, CDR2 FQGTGA, per germline. The V and J ends lost 1 base and 4 bases respectively, with 7 bases between them. The CDR3 coding sequence is TGTGCCAGCAGCTTAAGTGGGACCACCGGGGAGCTGTTTTTT. Protein sequence: CASSLSGTTGELFF.

In its sample, this clonotype was seen a few times. V gene TRBV10-3 combines with J gene TRBJ2-7; weak D call: TRBD1 (5 bases). Germline V gives CDR1 ENHRY, CDR2 SYGVKD. This CDR3 contains 13 residues. V lost 4 bases to trimming and J lost 6 bases, with 13 bases between them. The CDR3 sequence: CAISVFGASEQYF. DNA for the CDR3: TGTGCCATCAGTGTGTTTGGGGCGTCCGAGCAGTACTTC.

In this sample, this clonotype turned up a few times. The J gene is TRBJ2-7, the V gene TRBV2; D tentatively reads TRBD1 or TRBD2 (5 bases each). From germline, CDR1 is SNHLY and CDR2 FYNNEI. The CDR3 spans 14 residues. V was trimmed by 3 bases and J by 7 bases, leaving 16 bases between them. The CDR3, as DNA: TGTGCCAGCAGTGAGGGACCCAGTATACGGGAGCAGTACTTC. This translates into CASSEGPSIREQYF.

J is TRBJ2-3 and V is TRBV20-1; no firm D call. With 0 bases removed from V and 2 bases from J, the gap between germline ends came to 15 bases. The CDR3 has 16 amino acids. Germline V lookup: CDR1 DFQATT, CDR2 SNEGSKA (reference sequence). The chain's CDR3 is CSARDLFLENTDTQYF. As DNA, the CDR3 is TGCAGTGCTAGAGATCTGTTCCTAGAAAACACAGATACGCAGTATTTT.

This clonotype has just a few counts. The CDR3 here is CASSLDAVHSSYEQYF. The DNA of the CDR3 is TGCGCCAGCAGCTTGGATGCGGTCCATAGCTCCTACGAGCAGTACTTC. V and J are TRBV5-1 and TRBJ2-7; the D is unclear. CDR1 is SGHRS and CDR2 is YFSETQ in the germline V gene. V gave up 0 bases and J gave up 0 bases, with 13 bases separating them. The CDR3 length is 16 residues.

The chain uses TRBV7-2 and TRBJ2-7; D not resolved. The CDR3 extends over 13 amino acids. V was clipped by 5 bases and J by 2 bases, with 10 bases between them. The germline V gene encodes CDR1 SGHTA and CDR2 FQGNSA. Here the CDR3 DNA reads TGTGCCAGCAGCCTATCAAGCCCCTACGAGCAGTACTTC. Its translation is CASSLSSPYEQYF.

This clonotype came up a few times. The CDR3 DNA is TGTGCCACCAGCAGAGATCAGGGGGCTGGGGCCAACGTCCTGACTTTC. Protein sequence: CATSRDQGAGANVLTF. The chain carries TRBV15 and TRBJ2-6; TRBD1 agrees at 7 bases. V dropped 0 bases and J dropped 2; count of bases not matched to a gene: 1. The CDR3 has 16 residues. From germline, CDR1 is LNHNV and CDR2 YYDKDF (reference sequence).

This clonotype was counted ten times or more. The chain links TRBV7-9 to TRBJ2-3, with 7 bases lining up with TRBD2. Per the germline V gene, CDR1 is SEHNR and CDR2 is FQNEAQ (reference sequence). V shed 5 bases and J 0 bases; nucleotides not matched to a gene: 5. The length of the CDR3 is 15 residues. The CDR3 bases are TGTGCCAGCAGCCCTAGCGGACCTAGCACAGATACGCAGTATTTT. As protein: CASSPSGPSTDTQYF.

In its sample, this clonotype was seen a few times. J is TRBJ1-4 and V is TRBV9; TRBD1 might be the D (6 bases). Germline CDR1 is SGDLS and CDR2 is YYNGEE. The CDR3 extends over 15 amino acids. V lost 1 base and J lost 7, with 14 bases in between. This CDR3 reads CASSVSGAVVEKLFF. CDR3 DNA sequence: TGTGCCAGCAGCGTATCGGGGGCGGTGGTTGAAAAACTGTTTTTT. Filled out from reference TRBV9 and TRBJ1-4, the complete variable domain reads DSGVTQTPKHLITATGQRVTLRCSPRSGDLSVYWYQQSLDQGLQFLIQYYNGEERAKGNILERFSAQQFPDLHSELNLSSLELGDSALYFCASSVSGAVVEKLFFGSGTQLSVL.

This clonotype appeared a few times. V usage is TRBV5-1 and J usage is TRBJ2-3; D call uncertain. Trimming shortened V by 5 bases and J by 0 bases, and 16 bases separated the two germline ends. The CDR3 loop spans 16 amino acids. Germline V gene sequence: CDR1 SGHRS, CDR2 YFSETQ. CDR3 DNA: TGCGCCAGCAGGGGGATACCAGGTACTAGCACAGATACGCAGTATTTT. Translation: CASRGIPGTSTDTQYF.

This chain joins TRBV2 and TRBJ2-2; D may be TRBD1 (6 bases). Germline V gene lookup returns CDR1 SNHLY and CDR2 FYNNEI. The ends were cut back, 6 bases at V and 8 bases at J, with 19 bases in the middle. CDR3 length equals 15 residues. The DNA of the CDR3 is TGTGCCAGCAGAGAAACCGGGACACTGAAAGGGGAGCTGTTTTTT. This gives the protein CASRETGTLKGELFF.